This TCR beta chain was identified in a study of low-dose radiotherapy and immunotherapy resistance in tumors. The wider study: Cohort 2 received 1 Gy per fraction every two weeks, totaling 13 Gy over 26 weeks.

Losses at the gene ends were 3 bases for V and 6 bases for J; bases not matched to a gene: 4. The germline V gene has CDR1 LNHDA and CDR2 SQIVND (reference sequence). The CDR3 runs to 14 residues. Donors were treated with nivolumab, ipilimumab, aspirin, and low-dose cyclophosphamide and radiotherapy. cDNA synthesis used a TRAV/TRBV-specific primer set for both chains. Both a constant-region primer and a V-primer adapter served to amplify TCRs across 20 to 25 PCR cycles. The mRNA which had been isolated was amplified by in vitro transcription. TCRdb ran MiXCR on the reads and lists one entry per CDR3 protein. The table records about 10,000 distinct CDR3 sequences, around 40% of them present only once.

The clonotype originates from a human donor with advanced metastatic prostate, ovarian, gallbladder or colorectal cancer (not recorded which). This table probably holds off-target reads from a library built for another chain. This chain uses TRBV19 with TRBJ2-1, with 8 bases fitting TRBD2. DNA for the CDR3: TGTGCCAGTAGTATTGGGCTAGCGGGCAATGAGCAGTTCTTC. Its protein product is CASSIGLAGNEQFF.